This T cell receptor beta chain was captured in a study of blood T cells in healthy people across ages. Extraction of total RNA produced a minimum of 5.5 micrograms from each sample. A second PCR of roughly 7 to 11 cycles used a sample-barcoded 5' primer and a J-beta primer mix. TCRdb re-derived calls from the 5' RACE reads in MiXCR, one entry per CDR3 protein. This table holds roughly 680,000 distinct CDR3 sequences, under 65% found once. This receptor was obtained from an elderly woman in good health. The material sequenced was blood.

CDR3 amino acids: CASSPRRAAEDTQYF. The CDR3 DNA is TGTGCCAGCTCACCGAGACGAGCGGCGGAGGATACGCAGTATTTT. The V gene is TRBV18, the J gene TRBJ2-3; TRBD2 might be the D (5 bases). V lost 3 bases to trimming and J lost 6 bases, with 16 bases between them. Germline V gene sequence: CDR1 KGHSH, CDR2 LQKENI. This CDR3 has 15 residues.